A single sample is the source of the 9 T cell receptor beta chains below, sequenced in a study of T cell responses to AZD1222 COVID-19 vaccine. Method: immunoSEQ multiplex PCR; TCRdb's copy keeps in-frame clones and lacks some. Of 85,000 to 130,000 clones in the sample, 90% are singletons; the top ten hold less than 10%. Here the sequenced sample was peripheral blood, taken 28 days after the second AZD1222 dose. These TCRs come from an adult who received the AZD1222 COVID-19 vaccine.

The chain couples TRBV5-1 to TRBJ1-3, with TRBD1 matching 9 bases. Germline V gene sequence: CDR1 SGHRS, CDR2 YFSETQ. The junction had 8 bases not matched to a gene; V was cut back by 1 base and J by 0 bases. The CDR3 runs to 18 residues. The CDR3 sequence is CASSLWGDRANSGNTIYF. CDR3 DNA: TGCGCCAGCAGCTTGTGGGGGGACAGGGCTAACTCTGGAAACACCATATATTTT.

V is TRBV7-9 and J is TRBJ2-3; D gene ambiguous. The CDR3 is 15 residues long. V gave up 2 bases and J gave up 3 bases, with 12 bases separating them. Germline V CDR1 and CDR2: SEHNR, FQNEAQ (reference sequence). Here the CDR3 reads CASSLYQYGTDTQYF. The CDR3 bases are TGTGCCAGCAGCTTATATCAGTACGGTACAGATACGCAGTATTTT.

The chain is built from TRBV5-1 and TRBJ1-5, with 7 bases identical to TRBD1. This CDR3 has 14 amino acids. The germline CDR1 and CDR2 sequences are SGHRS and YFSETQ. V dropped 4 bases and J dropped 2; count of bases not matched to a gene: 3. This CDR3 reads CASSPGQGNQPQHF. The CDR3 DNA follows: TGCGCCAGCAGCCCAGGACAGGGCAATCAGCCCCAGCATTTT.

CDR3: CASSNTGDSPLHF. The CDR3 nucleotides read TGTGCCAGCAGTAATACAGGGGATTCACCCCTCCACTTT. This sequence joins TRBV6-5 and TRBJ1-6, with TRBD1 identical over 7 bases. V trimming: 5 bases; J trimming: 8 bases; junction bases outside the gene matches: 3. This CDR3 is built from 13 residues. Per the germline V gene, CDR1 is MNHEY and CDR2 is SVGAGI.

The V call is TRBV4-1, the J call TRBJ1-2; D might be TRBD1 (5 bases). This CDR3 region has 13 residues. CDR1 is MGHRA and CDR2 is YSYEKL in the germline V gene. With 3 bases removed from V and 6 bases from J, the gap between germline ends came to 11 bases. CDR3 DNA: TGCGCCAGCAGCCAGGGACGGACCAATGGCTACACCTTC. Translating gives CASSQGRTNGYTF.

V gene TRBV5-6 combines with J gene TRBJ1-1, with D unresolved. This CDR3 has 13 amino acids. Looked up from germline, CDR1 is SGHDT and CDR2 is YYEEEE. Trimming took 6 bases from V and 4 from J, leaving 13 bases between them. As DNA, the CDR3 is TGTGCCAGCACCCCCCGTTGGGGCACTGAAGCTTTCTTT. It is translated as CASTPRWGTEAFF.

The chain uses TRBV3-1 (or the pseudogene TRBV3-2) and TRBJ1-1; tentative D call: TRBD1 (5 bases). From germline, CDR1 is LGHDT and CDR2 YNNKEL (reference sequence). The CDR3 has 14 amino acids. V was clipped by 8 bases and J by 4 bases, with 17 bases between them. CDR3 DNA: TGTGCCAGCGGCGGGGTTGGGGGTTCCACTGAAGCTTTCTTT. Amino acid sequence: CASGGVGGSTEAFF.

The chain joins TRBV19 to TRBJ2-1; D is perhaps TRBD2 (5 bases). This CDR3 has 13 amino acids. Germline V lookup: CDR1 LNHDA, CDR2 SQIVND (reference sequence). The V end lost 0 bases, the J end lost 10 bases, and 10 bases lay between the germline ends. This chain's CDR3 is CASSIDGPGEQFF. The CDR3 DNA follows: TGTGCCAGTAGTATAGATGGACCGGGAGAGCAGTTCTTC.

CDR3 nucleotides: TGTGCCAGCAGGGGGCAGCAACAGGAGACCCAGTACTTC. Its translation: CASRGQQQETQYF. The chain employs TRBV5-4 and TRBJ2-5, with TRBD1 as a possible D gene (5 bases). Trimming shortened V by 5 bases and J by 5 bases, and 13 bases separated the two germline ends. The CDR3 is 13 residues long. CDR1 and CDR2 from the germline V gene are SGHNT and YYREEE (reference sequence). Full variable domain (remainder filled in from reference TRBV5-4 and TRBJ2-5): ETGVTQSPTHLIKTRGQQVTLRCSSQSGHNTVSWYQQALGQGPQFIFQYYREEENGRGNFPPRFSGLQFPNYSSELNVNALELDDSALYLCASRGQQQETQYFGPGTRLLVL.